A selection of T cell receptor beta chains follows, all from one sample in a study of OX40 agonist ivuxolimab in advanced cancers. Sequenced by immunoSEQ multiplex PCR; TCRdb stores in-frame clones only, minus some. The sample holds around 42,000 clones, 88% seen once. Specimen: CD4+ or CD8+ T cells sorted from blood, collected in a trial of the OX40 agonist ivuxolimab. The source is an adult with an advanced solid tumor such as melanoma, head and neck, liver or kidney cancer. The CDR3 runs from the conserved cysteine through the conserved F or W. The order of the fields is V gene, J gene, clone size, D gene, CDR3 protein, CDR3 DNA. D genes are given only for firm matches. Only some rows state a clone size, as once, few, many or a class for expanded clones.

>TRBV27|TRBJ2-5|.|TRBD2
CASTGLAGEKTQYF
TGTGCCAGCACTGGACTAGCGGGAGAAAAGACCCAGTACTTC
>TRBV9|TRBJ2-3|.|TRBD2
CASNREIAGVSDTQYF
TGTGCCAGCAACCGGGAGATAGCGGGAGTATCAGATACGCAGTATTTT
>TRBV28|TRBJ2-7|.|.
CASRAGLAYTYEQYF
TGTGCCAGCAGGGCCGGCCTGGCCTATACCTACGAGCAGTACTTC
>TRBV7-6|TRBJ1-1|.|.
CASRVLETGTIEAFF
TGTGCCAGCAGGGTTTTGGAAACGGGGACTATTGAAGCTTTCTTT
>TRBV27|TRBJ2-1|.|TRBD2
CASSSTSGSYNEQFF
TGTGCCAGCAGTAGCACTAGCGGGAGTTACAATGAGCAGTTCTTC
>TRBV27|TRBJ2-7|.|.
CASSLSMTGYEQYF
TGTGCCAGCAGTTTATCGATGACGGGTTACGAGCAGTACTTC
>TRBV27|TRBJ2-7|.|TRBD1
CASSFFTQGDEQYF
TGTGCCAGCAGTTTCTTCACACAGGGGGACGAGCAGTACTTC
>TRBV29-1|TRBJ2-5|.|.
CSVDGRDRETQYF
TGCAGCGTTGACGGCCGAGATAGGGAGACCCAGTACTTC
>TRBV11-2|TRBJ1-1|.|TRBD1
CASRTGGFTEAFF
TGTGCCAGCAGAACAGGGGGCTTCACTGAAGCTTTCTTT
>TRBV7-8|TRBJ2-7|.|.
CASSPRYEQYF
TGTGCCAGCAGTCCGAGATACGAGCAGTACTTC
>TRBV14|TRBJ2-7|once|TRBD1
CASSQGRTGSWSYEQYF
TGTGCCAGCAGCCAAGGACGGACAGGTAGCTGGTCCTACGAGCAGTACTTC
>TRBV28|TRBJ2-1|.|TRBD2
CATDLGLAVGDEQFF
TGTGCCACCGACCTGGGACTAGCGGTTGGGGATGAGCAGTTCTTC
>TRBV5-1|TRBJ2-7|.|TRBD1
CASKIGQGASEQYF
TGCGCCAGCAAGATTGGACAGGGGGCCTCCGAGCAGTACTTC
>TRBV5-4|TRBJ2-7|.|TRBD2
CASSFGSGSYEQYF
TGTGCCAGCAGCTTTGGTAGCGGGAGCTACGAGCAGTACTTC
>TRBV4-1|TRBJ2-7|.|TRBD1
CASSQVGRTGGYEQYF
TGCGCCAGCAGCCAAGTGGGGCGGACAGGGGGCTACGAGCAGTACTTC
>TRBV6-1|TRBJ1-2|.|TRBD1
CASQPGTGGSGYTF
TGTGCCAGCCAACCCGGGACAGGGGGCTCTGGCTACACCTTC
>TRBV13|TRBJ1-2|.|.
CASSLGGTVNYGYTF
TGTGCCAGCAGCTTAGGGGGGACGGTTAACTATGGCTACACCTTC
>TRBV13|TRBJ2-3|.|TRBD1
CASSSNRGLTESDTQYF
TGTGCCAGCAGTTCAAACAGGGGGCTGACAGAGTCAGATACGCAGTATTTT
>TRBV7-8|TRBJ2-5|few|.
CASSSPDRGETQYF
TGTGCCAGCAGCTCGCCGGACAGAGGGGAGACCCAGTACTTC
>TRBV27|TRBJ1-2|.|TRBD1
CASSHNTGGGYGYTF
TGTGCCAGCAGTCACAACACAGGGGGCGGCTATGGCTACACCTTC
>TRBV4-1|TRBJ1-1|.|.
CASSQEGSGYTEAFF
TGCGCCAGCAGCCAAGAGGGGTCCGGTTACACTGAAGCTTTCTTT
>TRBV29-1|TRBJ2-1|.|TRBD2
CSVGLANNNEQFF
TGCAGCGTTGGACTAGCAAACAACAATGAGCAGTTCTTC
>TRBV9|TRBJ2-2|.|.
CASSLFETGELFF
TGTGCCAGCAGCCTCTTTGAAACAGGGGAGCTGTTTTTT
>TRBV15|TRBJ2-2|.|.
CATSRDSGQDGELFF
TGTGCCACCAGCAGAGATTCGGGACAAGACGGGGAGCTGTTTTTT
>TRBV25-1|TRBJ1-1|.|.
CASSEQGQGAFF
TGTGCCAGCAGTGAACAAGGGCAAGGAGCTTTCTTT
>TRBV15|TRBJ2-7|.|TRBD2
CATSRDKTSGRVVYF
TGTGCCACCAGCAGAGATAAGACTAGCGGGAGGGTGGTGTACTTC
>TRBV7-6|TRBJ2-7|.|.
CASSLGAEVGEQYF
TGTGCCAGCAGCTTGGGCGCAGAAGTGGGCGAGCAGTACTTC
>TRBV27|TRBJ2-4|.|.
CASSVGAKNIQYF
TGTGCCAGCAGTGTGGGAGCCAAAAACATTCAGTACTTC
>TRBV11-3|TRBJ2-2|.|TRBD1
CASSTGTGRNTGELFF
TGTGCCAGCAGTACCGGGACAGGGAGGAACACCGGGGAGCTGTTTTTT
>TRBV15|TRBJ2-6|.|TRBD2
CATSRDSILTSGNAGANVLTF
TGTGCCACCAGCAGAGATTCAATTCTGACTAGCGGGAATGCTGGGGCCAACGTCCTGACTTTC
>TRBV7-9|TRBJ2-2|few|TRBD2
CASPTSGVNTGELFF
TGTGCCAGCCCAACTAGCGGGGTGAACACCGGGGAGCTGTTTTTT
>TRBV14|TRBJ1-2|.|TRBD1
CASSQGKQGRPYGYTF
TGTGCCAGCAGCCAAGGAAAACAGGGGCGCCCATATGGCTACACCTTC
>TRBV6-4|TRBJ2-1|.|TRBD2
CASSDAAGAGDEQFF
TGTGCCAGCAGTGACGCAGCGGGAGCTGGCGATGAGCAGTTCTTC
>TRBV28|TRBJ2-1|.|.
CASSGAGGYNEQFF
TGTGCCAGCAGTGGAGCCGGGGGTTACAATGAGCAGTTCTTC
>TRBV30|TRBJ2-7|.|.
CACETVYEQYF
TGTGCCTGTGAGACAGTCTACGAGCAGTACTTC
>TRBV11-3|TRBJ2-7|.|TRBD2
CASSLGGGLAGVDEQYF
TGTGCCAGCAGCTTAGGGGGGGGACTAGCGGGAGTCGACGAGCAGTACTTC
>TRBV11-2|TRBJ2-7|.|TRBD2
CASSLLAGAYEQYF
TGTGCCAGCAGCTTACTGGCGGGAGCCTACGAGCAGTACTTC
>TRBV4-2|TRBJ2-7|medium-sized|TRBD2
CASSQDRTSGYEQYF
TGTGCCAGCAGCCAAGATCGCACTAGCGGCTACGAGCAGTACTTC
>TRBV10-1|TRBJ2-2|.|TRBD2
CASSEMAGGPEELFF
TGCGCCAGCAGTGAGATGGCGGGAGGGCCCGAGGAGCTGTTTTTT
>TRBV28|TRBJ2-1|.|TRBD2
CASSPIAGGAYNEQFF
TGTGCCAGCAGTCCCATAGCGGGAGGCGCCTACAATGAGCAGTTCTTC
>TRBV11-2|TRBJ1-1|.|TRBD1
CASSLNRGHTEAFF
TGTGCCAGCAGCTTGAACAGGGGGCATACTGAAGCTTTCTTT
>TRBV28|TRBJ1-2|.|.
CAAGPNYGYTF
TGTGCGGCGGGTCCGAACTATGGCTACACCTTC
>TRBV25-1|TRBJ2-7|.|.
CASSEYMTREQYF
TGTGCCAGCAGTGAATACATGACTCGGGAGCAGTACTTC
>TRBV19|TRBJ1-5|.|.
CASRLHSNQPQHF
TGTGCCAGTCGTCTGCATAGCAATCAGCCCCAGCATTTT
>TRBV28|TRBJ2-1|.|.
CASSLYLSSSYNEQFF
TGTGCCAGCAGTTTATACTTATCTAGCTCCTACAATGAGCAGTTCTTC
>TRBV27|TRBJ1-2|once|TRBD1
CASSLRQGGLYGYTF
TGTGCCAGCAGTTTACGACAGGGCGGTCTCTATGGCTACACCTTC
>TRBV28|TRBJ2-7|.|.
CASSFQQGFEQYF
TGTGCCAGCAGTTTCCAGCAGGGGTTCGAGCAGTACTTC
>TRBV7-2|TRBJ2-1|once|TRBD2
CASSLRRGGLAEYNEQFF
TGTGCCAGCAGCTTACGGCGGGGGGGACTAGCGGAATACAATGAGCAGTTCTTC
>TRBV9|TRBJ2-5|.|TRBD1
CASSVDRSRETQYF
TGTGCCAGCAGCGTGGACAGGTCAAGGGAGACCCAGTACTTC
>TRBV7-7|TRBJ2-5|.|TRBD1
CASSLVLRQGVKETQYF
TGTGCTAGCAGCTTAGTCCTTCGCCAGGGGGTGAAAGAGACCCAGTACTTC
>TRBV27|TRBJ1-2|.|TRBD1
CASSLSFPGGAGGYTF
TGTGCCAGCAGTTTATCGTTTCCAGGGGGCGCAGGAGGCTACACCTTC
>TRBV11-2|TRBJ2-7|.|.
CASSPGGYEQYF
TGTGCCAGCAGCCCGGGTGGCTACGAGCAGTACTTC
>TRBV2|TRBJ1-3|.|.
CASSEGARGGNTIYF
TGTGCCAGCAGTGAAGGGGCCCGAGGCGGAAACACCATATATTTT
>TRBV2|TRBJ2-2|.|.
CASLGLGSGELFF
TGTGCCAGCTTGGGCCTTGGGTCCGGGGAGCTGTTTTTT
>TRBV28|TRBJ2-7|once|.
CASSGSSYEQYF
TGTGCCAGCAGTGGGAGCTCCTACGAGCAGTACTTC